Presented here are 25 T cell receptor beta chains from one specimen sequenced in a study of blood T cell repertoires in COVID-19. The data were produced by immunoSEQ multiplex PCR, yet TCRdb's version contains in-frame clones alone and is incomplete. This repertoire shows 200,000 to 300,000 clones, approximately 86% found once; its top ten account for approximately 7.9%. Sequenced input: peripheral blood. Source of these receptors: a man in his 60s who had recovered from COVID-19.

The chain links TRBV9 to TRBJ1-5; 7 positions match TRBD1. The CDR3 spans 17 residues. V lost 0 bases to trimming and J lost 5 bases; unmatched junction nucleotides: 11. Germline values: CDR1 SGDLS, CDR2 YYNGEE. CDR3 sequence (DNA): TGTGCCAGCAGCGTAGGGATGTTAGGTACAGGGGATCAGCCCCAGCATTTT. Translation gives CASSVGMLGTGDQPQHF. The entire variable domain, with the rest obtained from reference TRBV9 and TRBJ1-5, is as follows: DSGVTQTPKHLITATGQRVTLRCSPRSGDLSVYWYQQSLDQGLQFLIQYYNGEERAKGNILERFSAQQFPDLHSELNLSSLELGDSALYFCASSVGMLGTGDQPQHFGDGTRLSIL.

The CDR3 DNA is TGCGCCAGTACGAGGGATAACTATGGCTACACCTTC. Its protein is CASTRDNYGYTF. This sequence joins TRBV5-1 and TRBJ1-2; D not resolved. Germline loops: CDR1 SGHRS, CDR2 YFSETQ. Between the trimmed V and J ends, which lost 8 bases and 1 base, there was a span of 9 bases. CDR3 length equals 12 residues. Variable domain in full (rest from reference TRBV5-1 and TRBJ1-2): KAGVTQTPRYLIKTRGQQVTLSCSPISGHRSVSWYQQTPGQGLQFLFEYFSETQRNKGNFPGRFSGRQFSNSRSEMNVSTLELGDSALYLCASTRDNYGYTFGSGTRLTVV.

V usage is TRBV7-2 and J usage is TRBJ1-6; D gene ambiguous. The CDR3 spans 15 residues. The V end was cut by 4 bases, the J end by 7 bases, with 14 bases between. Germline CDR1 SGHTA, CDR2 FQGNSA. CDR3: CASSWRDLGNSPLHF. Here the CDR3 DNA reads TGTGCCAGCAGCTGGAGGGATCTGGGAAATTCACCCCTCCACTTT.

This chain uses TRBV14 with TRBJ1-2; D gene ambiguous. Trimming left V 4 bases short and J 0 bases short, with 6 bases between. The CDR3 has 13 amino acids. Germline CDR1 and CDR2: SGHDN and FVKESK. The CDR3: CASSLLANYGYTF. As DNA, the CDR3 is TGTGCCAGCAGCCTACTCGCTAACTATGGCTACACCTTC. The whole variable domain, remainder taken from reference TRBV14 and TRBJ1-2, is EAGVTQFPSHSVIEKGQTVTLRCDPISGHDNLYWYRRVMGKEIKFLLHFVKESKQDESGMPNNRFLAERTGGTYSTLKVQPAELEDSGVYFCASSLLANYGYTFGSGTRLTVV.

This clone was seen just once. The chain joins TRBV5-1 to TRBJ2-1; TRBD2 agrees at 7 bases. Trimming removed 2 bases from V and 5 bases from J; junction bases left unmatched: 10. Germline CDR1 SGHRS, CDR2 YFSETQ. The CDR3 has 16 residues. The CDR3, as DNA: TGCGCCAGCAGCTTCCCCGGGGGAGGGAGGAACAATGAGCAGTTCTTC. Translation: CASSFPGGGRNNEQFF.

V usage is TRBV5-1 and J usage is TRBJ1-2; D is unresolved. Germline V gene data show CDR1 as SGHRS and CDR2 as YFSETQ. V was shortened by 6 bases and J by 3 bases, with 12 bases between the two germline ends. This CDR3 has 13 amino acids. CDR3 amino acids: CASTAGSYYGYTF. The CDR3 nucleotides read TGCGCCAGCACCGCCGGTTCTTACTATGGCTACACCTTC. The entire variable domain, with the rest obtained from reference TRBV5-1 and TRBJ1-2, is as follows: KAGVTQTPRYLIKTRGQQVTLSCSPISGHRSVSWYQQTPGQGLQFLFEYFSETQRNKGNFPGRFSGRQFSNSRSEMNVSTLELGDSALYLCASTAGSYYGYTFGSGTRLTVV.

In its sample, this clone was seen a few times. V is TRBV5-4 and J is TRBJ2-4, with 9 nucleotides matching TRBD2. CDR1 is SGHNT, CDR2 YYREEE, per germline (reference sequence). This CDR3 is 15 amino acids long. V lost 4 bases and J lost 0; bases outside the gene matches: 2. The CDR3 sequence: CASSAGGVAKNIQYF. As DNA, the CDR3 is TGTGCCAGCAGCGCGGGGGGGGTAGCCAAAAACATTCAGTACTTC.

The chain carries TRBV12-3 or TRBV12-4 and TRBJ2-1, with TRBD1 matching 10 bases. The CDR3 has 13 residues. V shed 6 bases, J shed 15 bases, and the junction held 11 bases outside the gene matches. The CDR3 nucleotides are TGTGCCAGCAGGAGACAGGGGGCAGGTTTGAGGTTCTTC. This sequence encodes CASRRQGAGLRFF.

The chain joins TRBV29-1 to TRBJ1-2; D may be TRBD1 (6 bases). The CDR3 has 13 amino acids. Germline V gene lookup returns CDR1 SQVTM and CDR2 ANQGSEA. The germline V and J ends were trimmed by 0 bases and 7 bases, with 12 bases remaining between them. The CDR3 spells CSVEDIRGRGYTF. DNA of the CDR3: TGCAGCGTTGAAGATATCAGGGGTCGTGGCTACACCTTC.

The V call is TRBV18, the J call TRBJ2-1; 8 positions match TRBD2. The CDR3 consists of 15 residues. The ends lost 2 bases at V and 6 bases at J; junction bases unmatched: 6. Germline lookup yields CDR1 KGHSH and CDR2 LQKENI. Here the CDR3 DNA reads TGTGCCAGCTCACCAACGGGACTAGGGCTCAATGAGCAGTTCTTC. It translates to CASSPTGLGLNEQFF.

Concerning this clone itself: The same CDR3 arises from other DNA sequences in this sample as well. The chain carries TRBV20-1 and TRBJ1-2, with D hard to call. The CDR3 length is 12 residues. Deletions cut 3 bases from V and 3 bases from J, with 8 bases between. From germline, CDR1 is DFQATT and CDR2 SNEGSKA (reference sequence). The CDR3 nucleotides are TGCAGTGCTAGTCGCGGAGACTATGGCTACACCTTC. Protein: CSASRGDYGYTF.

The CDR3 sequence is CASSYAGGGAYNEQFF. In nucleotides, the CDR3 is TGTGCCAGCAGTTACGCCGGCGGGGGGGCGTACAATGAGCAGTTCTTC. This sequence joins TRBV6-2 or TRBV6-3 and TRBJ2-1; 9 bases map to TRBD2. The germline V gene encodes CDR1 MNHEY and CDR2 SVGEGT. The CDR3 runs to 16 residues. V gave up 2 bases and J gave up 4 bases; unmatched junction bases: 6.

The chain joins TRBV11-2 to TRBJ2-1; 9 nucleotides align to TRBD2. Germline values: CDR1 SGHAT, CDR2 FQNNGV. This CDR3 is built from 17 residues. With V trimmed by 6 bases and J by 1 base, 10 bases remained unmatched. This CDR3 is CASSQILAGASYNEQFF. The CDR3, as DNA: TGTGCCAGCAGTCAGATATTAGCGGGGGCGTCCTACAATGAGCAGTTCTTC.

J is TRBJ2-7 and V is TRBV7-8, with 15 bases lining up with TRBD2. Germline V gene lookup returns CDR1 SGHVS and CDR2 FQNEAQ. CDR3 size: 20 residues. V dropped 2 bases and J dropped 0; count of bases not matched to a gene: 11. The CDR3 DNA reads TGTGCCAGCAGCTTAACGGGACTAGCGGGGGGCCTCTTGGGCTCCTACGAGCAGTACGTC. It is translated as CASSLTGLAGGLLGSYEQYV.

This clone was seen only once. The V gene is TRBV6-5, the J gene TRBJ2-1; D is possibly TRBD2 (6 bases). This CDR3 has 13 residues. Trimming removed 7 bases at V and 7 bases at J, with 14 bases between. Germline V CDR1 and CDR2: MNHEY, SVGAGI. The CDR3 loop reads CASKETSLNEQFF. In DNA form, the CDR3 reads TGTGCCAGCAAAGAGACTAGTTTGAATGAGCAGTTCTTC.

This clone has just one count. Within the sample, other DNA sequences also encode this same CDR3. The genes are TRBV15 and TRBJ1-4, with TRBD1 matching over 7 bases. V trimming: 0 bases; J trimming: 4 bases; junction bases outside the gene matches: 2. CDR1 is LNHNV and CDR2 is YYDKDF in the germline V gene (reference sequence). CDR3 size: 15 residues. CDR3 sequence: CATSRDGTVNEKLFF. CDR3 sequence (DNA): TGTGCCACCAGCAGAGATGGGACAGTTAATGAAAAACTGTTTTTT.

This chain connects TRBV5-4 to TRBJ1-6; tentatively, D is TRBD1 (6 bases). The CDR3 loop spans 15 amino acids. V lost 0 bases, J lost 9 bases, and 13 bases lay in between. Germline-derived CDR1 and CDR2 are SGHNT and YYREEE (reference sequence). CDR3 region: CASSLALGASSPLHF. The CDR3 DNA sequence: TGTGCCAGCAGCTTGGCGCTGGGGGCAAGTTCACCCCTCCACTTT.

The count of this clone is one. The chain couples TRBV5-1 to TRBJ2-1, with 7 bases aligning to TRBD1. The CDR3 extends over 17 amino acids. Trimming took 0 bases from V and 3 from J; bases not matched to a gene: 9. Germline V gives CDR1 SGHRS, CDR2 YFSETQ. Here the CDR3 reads CASSLVRDSRDYNEQFF. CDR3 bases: TGCGCCAGCAGCTTGGTTAGGGACAGTCGAGACTACAATGAGCAGTTCTTC.

CDR3 in amino acids: CASSVLVGADTQYF. CDR3 nucleotide sequence: TGTGCCAGCAGCGTACTAGTCGGAGCAGATACGCAGTATTTT. This chain connects TRBV9 to TRBJ2-3; D unclear. The germline V gene encodes CDR1 SGDLS and CDR2 YYNGEE. Trimming stripped 1 base from V and 4 bases from J, with 10 bases between. This CDR3 is 14 amino acids long.

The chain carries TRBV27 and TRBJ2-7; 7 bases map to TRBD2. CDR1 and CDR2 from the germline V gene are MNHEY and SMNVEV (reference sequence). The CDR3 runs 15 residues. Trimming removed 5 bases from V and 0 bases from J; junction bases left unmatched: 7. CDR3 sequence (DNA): TGTGCCAGCAGTCTGGACGGGAGGAGCTCCTACGAGCAGTACTTC. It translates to CASSLDGRSSYEQYF.

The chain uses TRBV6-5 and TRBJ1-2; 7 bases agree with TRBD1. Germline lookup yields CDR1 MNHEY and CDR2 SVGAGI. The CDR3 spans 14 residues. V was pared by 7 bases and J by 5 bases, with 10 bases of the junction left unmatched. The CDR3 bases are TGTGCCAGCAACCCGAGGACAGGCGGGTATGGCTACACCTTC. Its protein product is CASNPRTGGYGYTF.

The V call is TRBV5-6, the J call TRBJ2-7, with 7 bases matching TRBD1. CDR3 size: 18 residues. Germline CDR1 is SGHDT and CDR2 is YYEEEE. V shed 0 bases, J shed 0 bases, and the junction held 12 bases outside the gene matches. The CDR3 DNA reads TGTGCCAGCAGCTTGGGAGCCAGACAGGGCTACCCCTCCTACGAGCAGTACTTC. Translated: CASSLGARQGYPSYEQYF.

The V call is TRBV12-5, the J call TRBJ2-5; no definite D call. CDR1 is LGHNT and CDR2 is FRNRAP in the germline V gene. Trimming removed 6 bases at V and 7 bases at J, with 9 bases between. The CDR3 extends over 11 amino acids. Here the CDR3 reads CASGHTRTQYF. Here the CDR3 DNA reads TGTGCTAGTGGGCATACGCGGACCCAGTACTTC.

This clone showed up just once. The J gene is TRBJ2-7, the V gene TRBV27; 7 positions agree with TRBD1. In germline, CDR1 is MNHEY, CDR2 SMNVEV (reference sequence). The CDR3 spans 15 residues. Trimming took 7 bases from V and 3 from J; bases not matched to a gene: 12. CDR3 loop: CASTLGQVRYYEQYF. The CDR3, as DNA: TGTGCCAGCACCCTTGGACAGGTTAGGTACTACGAGCAGTACTTC.

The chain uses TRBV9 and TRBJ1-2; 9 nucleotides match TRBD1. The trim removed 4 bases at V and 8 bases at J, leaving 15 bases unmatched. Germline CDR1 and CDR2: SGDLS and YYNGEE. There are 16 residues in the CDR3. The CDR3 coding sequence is TGTGCCAGCAGCATAACAGGGGGCCCCTCCGCGGGGGGCTACACCTTC. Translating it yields CASSITGGPSAGGYTF.